This TCR beta chain was identified during a study of CD8 T cells in ankylosing spondylitis. The V and J ends lost 0 bases and 3 bases, in that order; junction bases with no gene match: 1. This CDR3 spans 13 amino acids. The V gene's germline CDR1 is SQVTM and CDR2 ANQGSEA. In this sample, this clonotype turned up many times. Its antigen remains unidentified. In making TCR beta libraries, quantitative 5'-RACE with molecular barcodes was used. TCRdb re-analysed the 5' RACE reads in MiXCR, keeping a single row per CDR3 protein. The sample lists roughly 350,000 distinct CDR3 sequences; 8% were seen once. Whole-study results and caveats: Blood from ankylosing spondylitis patients appeared to carry a characteristic roughly 8-variant TCR beta motif.

This rearrangement joins TRBV29-1 to TRBJ2-7; TRBD1 matches 8 bases. This clonotype originated in a male donor with ankylosing spondylitis. Material: blood, either unsorted or a sorted T cell fraction (not recorded which). CDR3 coding DNA: TGCAGCGTTGAAGATACAGGGGGCTACGAGCAGTACTTC. This encodes CSVEDTGGYEQYF.